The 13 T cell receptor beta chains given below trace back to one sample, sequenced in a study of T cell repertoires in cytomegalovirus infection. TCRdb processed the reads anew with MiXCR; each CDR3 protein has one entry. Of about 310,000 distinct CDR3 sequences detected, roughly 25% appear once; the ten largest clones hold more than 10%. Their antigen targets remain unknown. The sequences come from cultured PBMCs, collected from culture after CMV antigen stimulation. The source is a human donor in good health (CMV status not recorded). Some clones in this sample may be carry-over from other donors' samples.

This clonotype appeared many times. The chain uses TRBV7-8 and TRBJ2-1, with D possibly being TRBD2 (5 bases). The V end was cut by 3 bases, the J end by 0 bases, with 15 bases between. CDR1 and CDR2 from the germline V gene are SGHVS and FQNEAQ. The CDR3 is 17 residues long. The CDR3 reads CASSLRWRGSSYNEQFF. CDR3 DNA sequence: TGTGCCAGCAGCTTGAGGTGGCGAGGGAGCTCCTACAATGAGCAGTTCTTC.

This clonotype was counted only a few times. The CDR3 loop is CASSPEIRGKQFF. CDR3 nucleotides: TGTGCCAGCAGTCCCGAAATCCGGGGAAAGCAGTTCTTC. The chain has TRBV28 and TRBJ2-1; perhaps TRBD2 as D (5 bases). CDR1 MDHEN and CDR2 SYDVKM come from the germline V gene. Trimming removed 5 bases from V and 11 bases from J, with 16 bases in between. CDR3 length: 13 amino acids.

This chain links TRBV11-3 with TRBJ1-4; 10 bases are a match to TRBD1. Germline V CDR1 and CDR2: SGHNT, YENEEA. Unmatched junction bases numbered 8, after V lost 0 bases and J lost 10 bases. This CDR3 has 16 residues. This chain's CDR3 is CASSLDEFGQGGKLFF. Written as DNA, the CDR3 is TGTGCCAGCAGCTTAGACGAATTCGGACAGGGGGGAAAACTGTTTTTT.

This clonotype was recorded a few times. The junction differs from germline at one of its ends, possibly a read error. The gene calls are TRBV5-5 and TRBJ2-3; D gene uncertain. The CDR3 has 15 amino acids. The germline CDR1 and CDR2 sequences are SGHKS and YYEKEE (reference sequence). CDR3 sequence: CASRLGRPRTDTQYF. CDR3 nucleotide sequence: TGTGCCAGCAGGTTGGGCAGGCCGCGCACAGATACGCAGTATTTT.

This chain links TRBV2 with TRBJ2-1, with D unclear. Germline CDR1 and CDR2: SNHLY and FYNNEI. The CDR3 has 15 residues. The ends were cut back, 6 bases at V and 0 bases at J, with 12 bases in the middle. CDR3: CASRALLNSYNEQFF. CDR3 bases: TGTGCCAGCAGGGCCCTCCTTAACTCCTACAATGAGCAGTTCTTC.

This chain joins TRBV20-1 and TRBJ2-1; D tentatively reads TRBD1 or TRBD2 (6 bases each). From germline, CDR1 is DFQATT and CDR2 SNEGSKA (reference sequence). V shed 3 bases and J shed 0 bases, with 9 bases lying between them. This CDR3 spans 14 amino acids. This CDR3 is CSASRGPSYNEQFF. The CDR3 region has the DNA TGCAGTGCTAGTCGGGGGCCCTCCTACAATGAGCAGTTCTTC.

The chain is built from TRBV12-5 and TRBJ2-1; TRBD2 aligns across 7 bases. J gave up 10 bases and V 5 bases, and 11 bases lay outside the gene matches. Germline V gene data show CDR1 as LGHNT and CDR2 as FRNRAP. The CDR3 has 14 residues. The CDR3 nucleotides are TGTGCTAGTGGTCCGGGACTACTTGTGGGGGAGCAGTTCTTC. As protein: CASGPGLLVGEQFF. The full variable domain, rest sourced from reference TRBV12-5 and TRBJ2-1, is DARVTQTPRHKVTEMGQEVTMRCQPILGHNTVFWYRQTMMQGLELLAYFRNRAPLDDSGMPKDRFSAEMPDATLATLKIQPSEPRDSAVYFCASGPGLLVGEQFFGPGTRLTVL.

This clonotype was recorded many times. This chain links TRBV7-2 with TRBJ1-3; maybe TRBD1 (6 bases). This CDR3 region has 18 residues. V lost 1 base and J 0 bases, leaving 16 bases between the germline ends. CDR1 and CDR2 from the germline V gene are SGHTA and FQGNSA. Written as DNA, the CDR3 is TGTGCCAGCAGCTTAGGACCTCGTGGGGGCACCTCTGGAAACACCATATATTTT. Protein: CASSLGPRGGTSGNTIYF.

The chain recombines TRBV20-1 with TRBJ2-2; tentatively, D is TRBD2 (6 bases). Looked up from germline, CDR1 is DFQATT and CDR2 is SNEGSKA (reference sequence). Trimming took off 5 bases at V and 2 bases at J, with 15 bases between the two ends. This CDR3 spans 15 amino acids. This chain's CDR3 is CSAYSTSRNTGELFF. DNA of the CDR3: TGCAGTGCTTATTCTACTAGCAGAAACACCGGGGAGCTGTTTTTT.

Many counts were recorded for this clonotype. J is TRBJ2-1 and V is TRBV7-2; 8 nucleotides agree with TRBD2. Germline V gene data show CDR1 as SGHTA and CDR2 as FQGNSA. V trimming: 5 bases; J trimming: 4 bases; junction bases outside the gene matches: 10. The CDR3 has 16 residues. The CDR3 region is CASSPAGGSGYNEQFF. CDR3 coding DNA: TGTGCCAGCAGCCCCGCGGGGGGTAGCGGATACAATGAGCAGTTCTTC.

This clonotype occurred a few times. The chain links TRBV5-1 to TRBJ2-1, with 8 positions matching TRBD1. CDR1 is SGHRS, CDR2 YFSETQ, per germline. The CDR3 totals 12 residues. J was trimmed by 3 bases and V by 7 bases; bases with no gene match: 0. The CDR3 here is CASGQGYNEQFF. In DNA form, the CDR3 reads TGCGCCAGCGGACAGGGCTACAATGAGCAGTTCTTC.

In DNA, the CDR3 is TGTGCCAGCAGCGTCAACAGGGATTCACCCCTCCACTTT. It is translated as CASSVNRDSPLHF. This chain uses TRBV9 with TRBJ1-6; D is possibly TRBD1 (6 bases). V was shortened by 2 bases and J by 8 bases, with 8 bases between the two germline ends. The CDR3 extends over 13 amino acids. In germline, CDR1 is SGDLS, CDR2 YYNGEE. The variable domain in full, completed from reference TRBV9 and TRBJ1-6, reads DSGVTQTPKHLITATGQRVTLRCSPRSGDLSVYWYQQSLDQGLQFLIQYYNGEERAKGNILERFSAQQFPDLHSELNLSSLELGDSALYFCASSVNRDSPLHFGNGTRLTVT.

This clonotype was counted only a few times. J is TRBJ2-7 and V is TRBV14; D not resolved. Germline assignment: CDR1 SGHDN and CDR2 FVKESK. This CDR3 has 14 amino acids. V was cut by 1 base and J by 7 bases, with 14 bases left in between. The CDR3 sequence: CASSQGAGHREQYF. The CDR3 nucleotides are TGTGCCAGCAGCCAAGGGGCAGGCCACCGAGAGCAGTACTTC.